The clone carrying this T cell receptor (beta chain) was found many times. This sample is part of a study of response to subunit inactivated influenza vaccine. TCRdb re-derived calls from the RT-PCR reads in MiXCR, one entry per CDR3 protein. The sample yields about 500,000 distinct CDR3 sequences, 16% seen once. With 5 bases clipped from V and 0 bases from J, the junction kept 9 bases outside the gene matches. The CDR3 is made up of 17 amino acids. The germline V gene encodes CDR1 MDHEN and CDR2 SYDVKM. The specimen comprised CD4+ T cells sorted from PBMCs, sampled roughly 24 months after vaccination. This sequence joins TRBV28 and TRBJ2-4, with 8 nucleotides matching TRBD1. This receptor was obtained from a man aged 50-75 years who received an inactivated influenza vaccine. The CDR3 loop is CASSRDGTGLAKNIQYF. CDR3 bases: TGTGCCAGCAGTCGAGATGGGACAGGCCTAGCCAAAAACATTCAGTACTTC.